This T cell receptor (beta chain) was observed in a study of control samples from healthy donors and cancer patients. The germline V and J ends were trimmed by 2 bases and 7 bases, with 10 bases remaining between them. This CDR3 is 12 amino acids long. Germline V gene lookup returns CDR1 SGHDT and CDR2 YYEEEE. The assay was immunoSEQ multiplex PCR, and TCRdb's table has in-frame clones only and misses some. The repertoire holds tens of thousands of clones, roughly nine tenths seen once, with around a tenth in the top ten. The sample comprised PBMCs. The chain couples TRBV5-6 to TRBJ2-7; tentative D call: TRBD2 (6 bases). The receptor comes from a woman between 50 and 59 years old with colorectal cancer. CDR3 sequence reads: CASSFVGGEQYV. Written as DNA, the CDR3 is TGTGCCAGCAGCTTCGTCGGAGGGGAGCAGTACGTC.